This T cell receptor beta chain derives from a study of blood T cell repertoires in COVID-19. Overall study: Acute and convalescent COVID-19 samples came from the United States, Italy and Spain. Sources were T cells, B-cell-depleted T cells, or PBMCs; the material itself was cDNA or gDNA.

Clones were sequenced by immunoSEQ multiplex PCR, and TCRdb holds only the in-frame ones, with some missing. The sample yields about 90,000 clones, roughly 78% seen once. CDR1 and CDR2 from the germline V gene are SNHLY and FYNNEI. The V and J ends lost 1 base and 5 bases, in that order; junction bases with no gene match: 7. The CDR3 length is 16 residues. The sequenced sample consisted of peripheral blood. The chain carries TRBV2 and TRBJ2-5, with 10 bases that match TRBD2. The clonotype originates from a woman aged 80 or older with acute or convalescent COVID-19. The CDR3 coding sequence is TGTGCCAGCAGTGAAGGTTCTAGCGGGGGTGCTGAGACCCAGTACTTC. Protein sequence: CASSEGSSGGAETQYF. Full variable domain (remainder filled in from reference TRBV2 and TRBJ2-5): EPEVTQTPSHQVTQMGQEVILRCVPISNHLYFYWYRQILGQKVEFLVSFYNNEISEKSEIFDDQFSVERPDGSNFTLKIRSTKLEDSAMYFCASSEGSSGGAETQYFGPGTRLLVL.